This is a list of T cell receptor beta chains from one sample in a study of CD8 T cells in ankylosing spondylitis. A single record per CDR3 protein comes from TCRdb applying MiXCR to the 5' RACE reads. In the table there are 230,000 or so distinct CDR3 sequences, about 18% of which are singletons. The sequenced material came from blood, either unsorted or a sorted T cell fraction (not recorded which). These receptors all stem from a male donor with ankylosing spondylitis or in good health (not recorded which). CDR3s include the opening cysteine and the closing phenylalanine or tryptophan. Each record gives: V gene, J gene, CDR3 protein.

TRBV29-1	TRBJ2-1	CSVCGLGGLNNEQFF
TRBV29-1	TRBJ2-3	CSVESPSTPTDTQYF
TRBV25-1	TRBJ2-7	CASSDDRVRYEQYF
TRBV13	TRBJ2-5	CASSFRQGGGQETQYF
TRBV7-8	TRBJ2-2	CASKVPVTDTGELFF
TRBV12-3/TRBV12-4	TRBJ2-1	CASSPGDRGLDEQFF
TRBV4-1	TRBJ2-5	CASSPLGSTMRQETQYF
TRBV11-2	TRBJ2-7	CASSLNNDEQYF
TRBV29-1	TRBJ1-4	CSVAAGIEKLFF
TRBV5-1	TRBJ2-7	CASSLAGPDSAYEQYF
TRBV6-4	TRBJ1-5	CASSEFSNQPQHF
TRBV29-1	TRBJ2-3	CSVDTGDTDTQYF
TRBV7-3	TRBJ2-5	CASSSHPADQETQYF
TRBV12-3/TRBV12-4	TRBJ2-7	CASKQDASSYEQYF
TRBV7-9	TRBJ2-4	CASSFPDSTIKYF
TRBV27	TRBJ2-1	CASSFRSFDNEQFF
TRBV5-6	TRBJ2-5	CASSLQIRGFAQETQYF
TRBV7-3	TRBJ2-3	CASSPGTSGDTDTQYF
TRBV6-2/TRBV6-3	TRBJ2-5	CASSYLRTGGQETQYF
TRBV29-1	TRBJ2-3	CSVEPPGVETDTQYF